This TCR beta chain came from a study of T cells after yellow fever vaccination. Study results and caveats: Once the booster was given, most primary-vaccination clones reappeared, at about 96% for CD4 and over 85% for CD8.

V lost 0 bases and J 4 bases, leaving 10 bases between the germline ends. CDR3 length: 15 residues. Germline V gene data show CDR1 as LGHNA and CDR2 as YSLEER. MiXCR, applied by TCRdb to the 5' RACE reads, yields one record per CDR3 protein. The data contain about 320,000 distinct CDR3 sequences, around 12% of them singletons. This clonotype was found many times. Its specificity is not known. This receptor was obtained from a man between 18 and 35 years old who received the YFV17D yellow fever vaccine. The sample here was CD4+ T cells sorted from PBMCs, taken 15 days after the yellow fever booster vaccination. The chain joins TRBV4-3 to TRBJ2-1; TRBD2 is a possible D gene (6 bases). DNA of the CDR3: TGCGCCAGCAGCCAAGAAAGGGACTTTTACAATGAGCAGTTCTTC. It specifies CASSQERDFYNEQFF.